Each of the 26 T cell receptor beta chains below was sequenced from the same sample in a study of blood T cell repertoires in COVID-19. Only in-frame clones appear in the TCRdb table, and some are missing; sequencing was by immunoSEQ multiplex PCR. The table lists roughly 43,000 clones, 89% of them singletons. The sample was peripheral blood. These receptor sequences come from a man between 65 and 79 years old with active COVID-19.

This chain connects TRBV7-2 to TRBJ2-5; 9 nucleotides match TRBD2. The germline gives CDR1 SGHTA, CDR2 FQGNSA. There are 16 residues in the CDR3. J lost 3 bases, V lost 5 bases, and 10 bases had no gene match. CDR3 nucleotides: TGTGCCAGCAGCCGGACTAGCGCCGCAACAGAAGAGACCCAGTACTTC. Translated, it gives CASSRTSAATEETQYF.

This chain joins TRBV18 and TRBJ1-4; TRBD1 agrees at 9 bases. The V gene end was trimmed by 2 bases and the J gene end by 5 bases; junction bases not matched to a gene: 3. From germline, CDR1 is KGHSH and CDR2 LQKENI. There are 15 residues in the CDR3. The CDR3 reads CASSPGTGINEKLFF. The DNA of the CDR3 is TGTGCCAGCTCACCAGGGACAGGGATAAATGAAAAACTGTTTTTT.

The J gene is TRBJ2-5, the V gene TRBV6-6; 11 positions agree with TRBD2. The trim removed 8 bases at V and 5 bases at J, leaving 7 bases unmatched. Germline V gene sequence: CDR1 MNHNY, CDR2 SVGAGI (reference sequence). The CDR3 length is 14 residues. The CDR3 region has the DNA TGTGCCAGCCTACTAGCGGGGGCGGGGGAGACCCAGTACTTC. Translating it yields CASLLAGAGETQYF.

The V gene is TRBV7-2, the J gene TRBJ1-1; D unclear. The length of the CDR3 is 15 residues. Trimming cost V 6 bases and J 2 bases, with 16 bases left between them. The germline gives CDR1 SGHTA, CDR2 FQGNSA. The CDR3 DNA follows: TGTGCCAGCAGTTTCACGGGAAACCCTAACACTGAAGCTTTCTTT. Its translation is CASSFTGNPNTEAFF.

The V gene is TRBV27, the J gene TRBJ2-7; 7 nucleotides line up with TRBD2. The CDR3 runs to 12 residues. The germline V gene encodes CDR1 MNHEY and CDR2 SMNVEV (reference sequence). J was trimmed by 2 bases and V by 8 bases; bases with no gene match: 3. CDR3 coding DNA: TGTGCCAGCGGGAGGGACCCCTACGAGCAGTACTTC. This encodes CASGRDPYEQYF.

This chain connects TRBV2 to TRBJ1-1; D perhaps matches TRBD1 (6 bases). V was clipped by 6 bases and J by 7 bases, with 24 bases between them. The germline CDR1 and CDR2 sequences are SNHLY and FYNNEI. The CDR3 sequence is 16 residues long. CDR3 in DNA: TGTGCCAGCAGCCCGAGACAGGAAAGGGTGGCTCTTGAAGCTTTCTTT. It yields the protein CASSPRQERVALEAFF.

V is TRBV5-5 and J is TRBJ2-7; 8 nucleotides agree with TRBD1. This CDR3 has 15 amino acids. The ends lost 4 bases at V and 3 bases at J; junction bases unmatched: 9. Germline CDR1 is SGHKS and CDR2 is YYEKEE (reference sequence). The CDR3 region has the DNA TGTGCCAGCAGCGGCGGGACAGGCCTATACTACGAGCAGTACTTC. This translates into CASSGGTGLYYEQYF.

The chain has TRBV24-1 and TRBJ2-3; D is perhaps TRBD1 (5 bases). The CDR3 is made up of 16 amino acids. V gave up 4 bases and J gave up 4 bases, with 17 bases separating them. Germline CDR1 reads KGHDR; CDR2 reads SFDVKD. The CDR3 nucleotides read TGTGCCACCAGTGAGTCGGGCAGGACATCCGCAGATACGCAGTATTTT. Amino acids: CATSESGRTSADTQYF.

This rearrangement joins TRBV10-3 to TRBJ1-1, with 7 bases matching TRBD1. Germline loops: CDR1 ENHRY, CDR2 SYGVKD. Unmatched junction bases numbered 7, after V lost 7 bases and J lost 11 bases. The CDR3 sequence is 11 residues long. The CDR3 sequence is CAIKKGQSAFF. CDR3 nucleotide sequence: TGTGCCATCAAGAAGGGACAGTCTGCTTTCTTT.

The chain links TRBV5-5 to TRBJ1-1; D is possibly TRBD1 (6 bases). The germline CDR1 and CDR2 sequences are SGHKS and YYEKEE (reference sequence). Trimming shortened V by 0 bases and J by 0 bases, and 6 bases separated the two germline ends. The CDR3 is made up of 14 amino acids. The CDR3 loop reads CASSLGGLNTEAFF. The CDR3 nucleotides read TGTGCCAGCAGCTTGGGGGGGCTGAACACTGAAGCTTTCTTT.

The chain couples TRBV11-2 to TRBJ1-5; D might be TRBD1 (6 bases). The CDR3 is made up of 13 amino acids. Germline V gene sequence: CDR1 SGHAT, CDR2 FQNNGV. The V end was cut by 5 bases, the J end by 4 bases, with 9 bases between. CDR3 in amino acids: CASSTRGNQPQHF. The CDR3 nucleotides are TGTGCCAGCAGCACCAGGGGAAATCAGCCCCAGCATTTT.

V usage is TRBV2 and J usage is TRBJ1-1, with D possibly TRBD1 on 6 matching bases. The V and J ends lost 8 bases and 1 base respectively, with 11 bases between them. This CDR3 is 13 amino acids long. Germline values: CDR1 SNHLY, CDR2 FYNNEI. The CDR3 loop reads CASGRDTNTEAFF. The CDR3 DNA reads TGTGCCAGCGGAAGGGACACGAACACTGAAGCTTTCTTT.

The chain uses TRBV7-9 and TRBJ1-2; 8 nucleotides line up with TRBD1. The CDR3 consists of 18 residues. V lost 4 bases, J lost 4 bases, and 17 bases stayed unmatched. From germline, CDR1 is SEHNR and CDR2 FQNEAQ (reference sequence). CDR3 sequence (DNA): TGTGCCAGCAGCTCAACCCGGGACAGGCTCTCGAGGGGCTATGGCTACACCTTC. It yields the protein CASSSTRDRLSRGYGYTF.

The CDR3 sequence: CASSSGTGSAETQYF. CDR3 in DNA: TGTGCCAGTAGTTCCGGGACAGGGTCGGCGGAGACCCAGTACTTC. The chain combines TRBV19 with TRBJ2-5; 9 bases are shared with TRBD1. Trimming removed 5 bases from V and 5 bases from J; junction bases left unmatched: 9. Germline V gene sequence: CDR1 LNHDA, CDR2 SQIVND (reference sequence). The CDR3 is 15 amino acids.

The CDR3 nucleotides read TGTGCCAGCACCCCAGGGGTCATGAACACTGAAGCTTTCTTT. This gives the protein CASTPGVMNTEAFF. This sequence joins TRBV7-8 and TRBJ1-1, with D possibly being TRBD1 (6 bases). The CDR3 extends over 14 amino acids. Germline V gives CDR1 SGHVS, CDR2 FQNEAQ. The V gene lost 7 bases and the J gene lost 0 bases, with 12 bases spanning the gap.

The chain links TRBV6-5 to TRBJ1-2, with 8 bases lining up with TRBD1. Per the germline V gene, CDR1 is MNHEY and CDR2 is SVGAGI. J lost 8 bases, V lost 6 bases, and 2 bases had no gene match. CDR3 length: 11 amino acids. In DNA form, the CDR3 reads TGTGCCAGCAGCGACAGGGGCGGCTACACCTTC. It translates to CASSDRGGYTF.

This clone has a single count. The V gene is TRBV9, the J gene TRBJ1-4, with no clear D. CDR3 length: 16 residues. V was shortened by 0 bases and J by 3 bases, with 12 bases between the two germline ends. From germline, CDR1 is SGDLS and CDR2 YYNGEE. CDR3: CASSVAPRVANEKLFF. Written as DNA, the CDR3 is TGTGCCAGCAGCGTAGCCCCGAGGGTTGCTAATGAAAAACTGTTTTTT.

This clone has more than one count but fewer than ten. J is TRBJ2-7 and V is TRBV6-6; 9 bases match TRBD1. The CDR3 consists of 13 residues. J gave up 5 bases and V 11 bases, and 10 bases lay outside the gene matches. Germline CDR1 MNHNY, CDR2 SVGAGI (reference sequence). The CDR3 DNA reads TGTGCCCTCGCGGCGAGACAGGGGGACGAGCAGTACTTC. This encodes CALAARQGDEQYF.

The chain combines TRBV19 with TRBJ1-4; possibly TRBD1 for D (5 bases). V was cut by 8 bases and J by 1 base, with 14 bases left in between. Germline loops: CDR1 LNHDA, CDR2 SQIVND (reference sequence). CDR3 length equals 15 residues. CDR3 nucleotide sequence: TGTGCCAGTCGCCCCATTGACAGAACTAATGAAAAACTGTTTTTT. It yields the protein CASRPIDRTNEKLFF.

V gene TRBV20-1 combines with J gene TRBJ2-5; a weak D match, TRBD2 (5 bases). CDR3 length: 13 residues. The germline V and J ends were trimmed by 6 bases and 2 bases, with 13 bases remaining between them. Germline-derived CDR1 and CDR2 are DFQATT and SNEGSKA (reference sequence). Here the CDR3 DNA reads TGCAGTGCGAGTAGGACTGGACAAGAGACCCAGTACTTC. Its translation is CSASRTGQETQYF.

The rearrangement joins TRBV9 to TRBJ2-1, with 8 nucleotides matching TRBD2. With 4 bases clipped from V and 3 bases from J, the junction kept 6 bases outside the gene matches. The germline V gene has CDR1 SGDLS and CDR2 YYNGEE. This CDR3 is 15 amino acids long. In DNA form, the CDR3 reads TGTGCCAGCAGCCCGAGTAGCGGGAACTACAATGAGCAGTTCTTC. Its protein is CASSPSSGNYNEQFF.

The gene calls are TRBV10-3 and TRBJ2-5; 12 bases map to TRBD2. The V segment lost 0 bases and the J segment 4 bases; nucleotides outside the gene matches: 12. Germline V lookup: CDR1 ENHRY, CDR2 SYGVKD. The CDR3 totals 19 residues. The CDR3 reads CAISESGPSSGGAPETQYF. The CDR3, as DNA: TGTGCCATCAGTGAGTCGGGCCCCTCTAGCGGGGGGGCCCCAGAGACCCAGTACTTC.

J is TRBJ2-1 and V is TRBV6-2 or TRBV6-3, with 13 bases that match TRBD2. The germline V gene has CDR1 MNHEY and CDR2 SVGEGT. With V trimmed by 6 bases and J by 2 bases, 4 bases remained unmatched. CDR3 size: 16 residues. CDR3 sequence: CASSHGLAGAYNEQFF. Here the CDR3 DNA reads TGTGCCAGCAGCCATGGACTAGCGGGGGCCTACAATGAGCAGTTCTTC.

The chain links TRBV4-3 to TRBJ1-2; D is ambiguous. The V end was cut by 0 bases, the J end by 8 bases, with 4 bases between. CDR1 and CDR2 (germline): LGHNA, YSLEER. The CDR3 consists of 11 residues. The CDR3 DNA reads TGCGCCAGCAGCCAAGAGGGCGGCTACACCTTC. Amino acids: CASSQEGGYTF.

V and J are TRBV6-5 and TRBJ1-5, with 7 bases identical to TRBD1. The CDR3 covers 14 residues. J was trimmed by 3 bases and V by 7 bases; bases with no gene match: 6. Germline lookup yields CDR1 MNHEY and CDR2 SVGAGI. The CDR3 DNA reads TGTGCCAGCAACGACAGGGTGGTCAATCAGCCCCAGCATTTT. Translating gives CASNDRVVNQPQHF.

The rearrangement joins TRBV27 to TRBJ1-5; D remains unclear. The CDR3 totals 12 residues. V lost 6 bases to trimming and J lost 10 bases, with 13 bases between them. CDR1 is MNHEY, CDR2 SMNVEV, per germline (reference sequence). CDR3 nucleotide sequence: TGTGCCAGCAGAACCTCGCCCGGTCCCCAGCATTTT. This gives the protein CASRTSPGPQHF.